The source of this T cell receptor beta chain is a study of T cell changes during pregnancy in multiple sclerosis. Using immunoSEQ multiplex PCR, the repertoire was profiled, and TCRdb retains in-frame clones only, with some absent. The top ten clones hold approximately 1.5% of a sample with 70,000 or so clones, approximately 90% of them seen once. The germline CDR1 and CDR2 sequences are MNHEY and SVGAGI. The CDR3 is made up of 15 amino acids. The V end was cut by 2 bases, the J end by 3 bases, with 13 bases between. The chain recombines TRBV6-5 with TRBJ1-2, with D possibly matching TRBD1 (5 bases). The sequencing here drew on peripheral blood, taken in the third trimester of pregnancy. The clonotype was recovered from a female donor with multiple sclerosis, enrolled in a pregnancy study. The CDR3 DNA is TGTGCCAGCAGTTACAGGGGCTCGTTAGACTATGGCTACACCTTC. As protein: CASSYRGSLDYGYTF.